The 14 T cell receptor beta chains reported below all come from one sample, sequenced in a study of CD8 T cells in Susac syndrome. A quantity of about 0.5 to 1 ug RNA underwent reverse transcription using random hexamers. MiXCR, applied by TCRdb to the immunoSEQ multiplex PCR reads, yields one record per CDR3 protein. The sample consists of hundreds of thousands of distinct CDR3 sequences, 95% of them appearing once. Sequenced sample: CD4+ T cells from PBMCs. All receptors derive from a human donor with multiple sclerosis.

This chain joins TRBV15 and TRBJ2-5; 13 bases match TRBD2. J was trimmed by 5 bases and V by 5 bases; bases with no gene match: 5. The CDR3 length is 15 residues. Germline CDR1 and CDR2: LNHNV and YYDKDF (reference sequence). The CDR3 region is CATSGGLAGVETQYF. In nucleotides, the CDR3 is TGTGCCACCAGCGGAGGACTAGCGGGAGTGGAGACCCAGTACTTC.

This chain joins TRBV24-1 and TRBJ2-1, with TRBD2 matching over 9 bases. V gave up 2 bases and J gave up 8 bases; unmatched junction bases: 9. The CDR3 covers 16 residues. CDR1 and CDR2 (germline): KGHDR, SFDVKD. The CDR3 coding sequence is TGTGCCACCAGTGATTCGAAAGCGGGAGGCAGGGATGAGCAGTTCTTC. Its translation: CATSDSKAGGRDEQFF.

The table lists this clonotype with a count of one. The chain employs TRBV5-1 and TRBJ1-2; weak D call: TRBD1 (6 bases). Trimming removed 4 bases at V and 1 base at J, with 14 bases between. There are 15 residues in the CDR3. CDR1 and CDR2 (germline): SGHRS, YFSETQ. Here the CDR3 DNA reads TGCGCCAGCAGCGTTGAACAGGGAATTAACTATGGCTACACCTTC. Translation: CASSVEQGINYGYTF.

In its sample, this clonotype was seen once. V usage is TRBV29-1 and J usage is TRBJ2-7; TRBD2 matches at 10 bases. Looked up from germline, CDR1 is SQVTM and CDR2 is ANQGSEA. V lost 4 bases and J lost 2; bases outside the gene matches: 2. The CDR3 totals 13 residues. CDR3 residues: CSVVAGGTYEQYF. The CDR3 nucleotides are TGCAGCGTTGTAGCGGGAGGAACCTACGAGCAGTACTTC.

This clonotype showed up just once. The J gene is TRBJ2-7, the V gene TRBV16; 11 positions agree with TRBD1. The germline V gene has CDR1 KGHSY and CDR2 FQNENV. J lost 6 bases, V lost 0 bases, and 4 bases had no gene match. The CDR3 consists of 15 residues. The CDR3 loop reads CASSQSGQGASEQYF. In DNA, the CDR3 is TGTGCCAGCAGCCAATCAGGACAGGGGGCATCCGAGCAGTACTTC.

The chain uses TRBV10-3 and TRBJ2-1; the match to TRBD2 covers 9 bases. The J segment lost 4 bases and the V segment lost 8 bases, leaving 12 bases of the junction unmatched. This CDR3 has 16 amino acids. Germline-derived CDR1 and CDR2 are ENHRY and SYGVKD. The CDR3 sequence: CAISTGSGREYNEQFF. In DNA form, the CDR3 reads TGTGCCATCTCCACTGGTAGCGGGAGAGAATACAATGAGCAGTTCTTC.

V gene TRBV7-8 combines with J gene TRBJ2-7, with 9 bases aligning to TRBD2. This CDR3 comprises 16 residues. Germline loops: CDR1 SGHVS, CDR2 FQNEAQ. J gave up 3 bases and V 1 base, and 7 bases lay outside the gene matches. The CDR3: CASSLEGSGGFYEQYF. CDR3 in DNA: TGTGCCAGCAGCTTAGAGGGTAGCGGGGGATTCTACGAGCAGTACTTC.

V usage is TRBV5-4 and J usage is TRBJ2-1; D is perhaps TRBD1 (5 bases). V was pared by 4 bases and J by 8 bases, with 16 bases between. The germline V gene encodes CDR1 SGHNT and CDR2 YYREEE (reference sequence). The CDR3 runs to 14 residues. In DNA form, the CDR3 reads TGTGCCAGCAGCGCGACCATCCAGGGCTATGAGCAGTTCTTC. Encoded protein: CASSATIQGYEQFF.

This chain connects TRBV3-1 to TRBJ2-2; D is undetermined. This CDR3 region has 14 residues. The germline V and J ends were trimmed by 5 bases and 6 bases, with 13 bases remaining between them. Looked up from germline, CDR1 is LGHDT and CDR2 is YNNKEL (reference sequence). CDR3 sequence reads: CASSSPTSAGELFF. In DNA form, the CDR3 reads TGTGCCAGCAGCTCCCCGACAAGCGCCGGGGAGCTGTTTTTT. The complete variable domain, with remaining parts taken from reference TRBV3-1 and TRBJ2-2, reads DTAVSQTPKYLVTQMGNDKSIKCEQNLGHDTMYWYKQDSKKFLKIMFSYNNKELIINETVPNRFSPKSPDKAHLNLHINSLELGDSAVYFCASSSPTSAGELFFGEGSRLTVL.

The J gene is TRBJ2-3, the V gene TRBV3-1; TRBD2 agrees at 11 bases. Germline CDR1 and CDR2: LGHDT and YNNKEL (reference sequence). With V trimmed by 0 bases and J by 3 bases, 8 bases remained unmatched. The CDR3 runs 18 residues. CDR3 region: CASSQDLLAGGRTDTQYF. CDR3 nucleotides: TGTGCCAGCAGCCAAGATCTCCTAGCGGGAGGACGAACAGATACGCAGTATTTT.

The chain recombines TRBV29-1 with TRBJ1-2, with TRBD1 as a possible D gene (6 bases). With 2 bases removed from V and 4 bases from J, the gap between germline ends came to 11 bases. The CDR3 loop spans 13 amino acids. Germline V CDR1 and CDR2: SQVTM, ANQGSEA. The CDR3 region is CSVEPGAAYGYTF. As DNA, the CDR3 is TGCAGCGTTGAACCAGGGGCCGCCTATGGCTACACCTTC.

V is TRBV7-9 and J is TRBJ2-7, with D perhaps TRBD2 (6 bases). Trimming pared 1 base from V and 2 bases from J, leaving 9 bases between. Per the germline V gene, CDR1 is SEHNR and CDR2 is FQNEAQ (reference sequence). The CDR3 loop spans 14 amino acids. The CDR3 loop reads CASSLGGLTYEQYF. The DNA for the CDR3 is TGTGCCAGCAGCTTAGGGGGACTCACCTACGAGCAGTACTTC.

The V gene is TRBV21-1, the J gene TRBJ1-6; TRBD1 is the table's D call, not checked against the DNA. TRBV21-1 is assigned pseudogene status. The CDR3 consists of 19 residues. CDR3 residues: CASRRAKVGDRQGNSPLHF. CDR3 sequence (DNA): TGTGCCAGCAGACGCGCGAAAGTCGGGGACAGACAGGGGAATTCACCCCTCCACTTT.

V usage is TRBV6-1 and J usage is TRBJ1-2; TRBD1 might be the D (6 bases). This CDR3 contains 13 residues. Trimming took 2 bases from V and 3 from J, leaving 7 bases between them. CDR1 and CDR2 from the germline V gene are MNHNS and SASEGT. CDR3 in amino acids: CASSERGYYGYTF. CDR3 coding DNA: TGTGCCAGCAGTGAAAGGGGGTACTATGGCTACACCTTC.